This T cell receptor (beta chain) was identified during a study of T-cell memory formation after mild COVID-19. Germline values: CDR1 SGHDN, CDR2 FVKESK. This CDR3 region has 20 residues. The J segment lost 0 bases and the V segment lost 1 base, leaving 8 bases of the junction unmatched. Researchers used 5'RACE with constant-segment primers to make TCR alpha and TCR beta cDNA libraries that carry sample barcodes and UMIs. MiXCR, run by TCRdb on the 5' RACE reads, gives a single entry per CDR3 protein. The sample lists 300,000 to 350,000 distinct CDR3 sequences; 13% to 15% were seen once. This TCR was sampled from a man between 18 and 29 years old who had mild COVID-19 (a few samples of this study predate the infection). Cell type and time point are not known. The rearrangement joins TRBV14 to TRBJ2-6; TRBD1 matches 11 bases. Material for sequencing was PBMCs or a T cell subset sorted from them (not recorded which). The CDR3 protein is CASSQVGWDRGISGANVLTF. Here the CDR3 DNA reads TGTGCCAGCAGCCAAGTAGGCTGGGACAGGGGGATCTCTGGGGCCAACGTCCTGACTTTC.